The T cell receptor beta chain under discussion was sequenced for a study of cytomegalovirus exposure and HLA in healthy donors. The study, taken as a whole, reports: The productive fraction for most TCR beta V segments was about 87% or about 30% in an earlier analysis.

The PCR ran on 60 Vbeta and 13 Jbeta primers. As processed by the authors: Per a later analysis, the number of unique TCR beta chains was roughly 80 million, of which roughly 9.9 million were shared. Sequencing used immunoSEQ multiplex PCR; TCRdb keeps in-frame clones, though not all of them. The V and J calls and clone size are taken from that table; D and trimming were inferred from the DNA. This table holds approximately 97,000 clones, around three quarters found once. Trimming shortened V by 2 bases and J by 5 bases, and 13 bases separated the two germline ends. Per germline, CDR1 SGHRS and CDR2 YFSETQ. The CDR3 loop spans 14 amino acids. This clone came up once. Its antigen is undetermined.

The sequenced sample consisted of PBMCs. The chain employs TRBV5-1 and TRBJ1-1, with D perhaps matching TRBD1 (6 bases). The receptor was derived from a male donor in good health and CMV-seropositive. CDR3 region: CASSLWDGTTEAFF. CDR3 coding DNA: TGCGCCAGCAGCTTATGGGACGGGACAACTGAAGCTTTCTTT. Full variable domain (missing parts from reference TRBV5-1 and TRBJ1-1): KAGVTQTPRYLIKTRGQQVTLSCSPISGHRSVSWYQQTPGQGLQFLFEYFSETQRNKGNFPGRFSGRQFSNSRSEMNVSTLELGDSALYLCASSLWDGTTEAFFGQGTRLTVV.